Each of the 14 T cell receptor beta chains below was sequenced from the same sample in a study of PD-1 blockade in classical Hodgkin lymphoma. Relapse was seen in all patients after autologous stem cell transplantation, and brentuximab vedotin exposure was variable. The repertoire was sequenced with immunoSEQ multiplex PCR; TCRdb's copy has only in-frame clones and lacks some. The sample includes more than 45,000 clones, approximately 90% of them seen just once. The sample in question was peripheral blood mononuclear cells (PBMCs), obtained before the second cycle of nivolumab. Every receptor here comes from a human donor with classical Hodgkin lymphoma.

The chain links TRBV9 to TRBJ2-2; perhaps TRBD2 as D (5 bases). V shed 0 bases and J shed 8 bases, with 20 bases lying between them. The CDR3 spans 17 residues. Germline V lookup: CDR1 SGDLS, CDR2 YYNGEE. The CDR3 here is CASSVAIITGEGGELFF. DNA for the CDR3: TGTGCCAGCAGCGTAGCCATTATCACCGGGGAAGGAGGGGAGCTGTTTTTT. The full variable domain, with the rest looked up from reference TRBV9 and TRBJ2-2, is DSGVTQTPKHLITATGQRVTLRCSPRSGDLSVYWYQQSLDQGLQFLIQYYNGEERAKGNILERFSAQQFPDLHSELNLSSLELGDSALYFCASSVAIITGEGGELFFGEGSRLTVL.

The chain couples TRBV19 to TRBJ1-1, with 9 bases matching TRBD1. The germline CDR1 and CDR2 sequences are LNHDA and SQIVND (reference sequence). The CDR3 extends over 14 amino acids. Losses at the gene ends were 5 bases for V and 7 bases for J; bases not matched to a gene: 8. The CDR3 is CASSPDRGPHEAFF. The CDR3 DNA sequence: TGTGCCAGTAGTCCGGACAGGGGCCCACATGAAGCTTTCTTT.

The DNA for the CDR3 is TGTGCCAGCAGCTTAGCTGGATTTGGGCTATTGAACACTGAAGCTTTCTTT. Amino acid sequence: CASSLAGFGLLNTEAFF. This chain connects TRBV7-9 to TRBJ1-1, with no clear D. This CDR3 contains 17 residues. From germline, CDR1 is SEHNR and CDR2 FQNEAQ (reference sequence). Trimming took 0 bases from V and 0 from J, leaving 14 bases between them. Variable domain in full (rest from reference TRBV7-9 and TRBJ1-1): DTGVSQNPRHKITKRGQNVTFRCDPISEHNRLYWYRQTLGQGPEFLTYFQNEAQLEKSRLLSDRFSAERPKGSFSTLEIQRTEQGDSAMYLCASSLAGFGLLNTEAFFGQGTRLTVV.

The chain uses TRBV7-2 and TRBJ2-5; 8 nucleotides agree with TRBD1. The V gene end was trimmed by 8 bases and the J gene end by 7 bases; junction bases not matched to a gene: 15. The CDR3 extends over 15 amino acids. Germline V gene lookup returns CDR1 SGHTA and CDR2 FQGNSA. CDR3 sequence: CASSVLVTGEVTQYF. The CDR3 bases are TGTGCCAGCTCCGTGTTAGTGACAGGGGAAGTGACCCAGTACTTC.

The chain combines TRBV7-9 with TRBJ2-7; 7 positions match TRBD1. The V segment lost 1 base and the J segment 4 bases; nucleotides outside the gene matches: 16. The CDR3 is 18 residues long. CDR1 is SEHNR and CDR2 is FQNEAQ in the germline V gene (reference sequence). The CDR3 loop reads CASSLGAGTVQKLYEQYF. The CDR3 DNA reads TGTGCCAGCAGCTTAGGGGCCGGGACAGTCCAGAAATTATACGAGCAGTACTTC.

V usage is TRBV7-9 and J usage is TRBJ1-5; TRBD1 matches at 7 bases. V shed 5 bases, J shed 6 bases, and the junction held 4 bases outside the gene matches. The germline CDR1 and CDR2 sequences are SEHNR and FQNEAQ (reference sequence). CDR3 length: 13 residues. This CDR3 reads CASSQGGFQPQHF. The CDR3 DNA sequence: TGTGCCAGCAGCCAGGGGGGGTTTCAGCCCCAGCATTTT.

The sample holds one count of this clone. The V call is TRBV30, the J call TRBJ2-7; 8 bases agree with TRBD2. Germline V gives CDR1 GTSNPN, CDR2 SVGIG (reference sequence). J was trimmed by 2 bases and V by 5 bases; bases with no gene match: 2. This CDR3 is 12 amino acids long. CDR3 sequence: CAWHSGAYEQYF. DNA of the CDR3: TGTGCCTGGCATAGCGGGGCCTACGAGCAGTACTTC.

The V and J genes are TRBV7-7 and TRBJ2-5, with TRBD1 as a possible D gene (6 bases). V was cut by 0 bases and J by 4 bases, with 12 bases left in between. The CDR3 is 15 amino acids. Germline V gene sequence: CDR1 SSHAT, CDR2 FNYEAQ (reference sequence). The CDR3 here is CASSLASGHRETQYF. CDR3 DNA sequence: TGTGCCAGCAGCTTAGCGTCGGGACACAGAGAGACCCAGTACTTC.

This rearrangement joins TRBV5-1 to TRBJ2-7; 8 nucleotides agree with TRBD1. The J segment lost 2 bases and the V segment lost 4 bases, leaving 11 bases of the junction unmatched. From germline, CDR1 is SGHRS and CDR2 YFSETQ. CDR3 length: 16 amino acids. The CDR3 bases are TGCGCCAGCAGCACCTTGGACAGGGTATATCCCTACGAGCAGTACTTC. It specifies CASSTLDRVYPYEQYF.

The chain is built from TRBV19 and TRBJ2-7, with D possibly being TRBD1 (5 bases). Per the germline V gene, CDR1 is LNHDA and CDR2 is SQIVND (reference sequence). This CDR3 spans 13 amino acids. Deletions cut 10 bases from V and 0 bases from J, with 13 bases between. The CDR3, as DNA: TGTGCCACCGACAGCCCGACCTCCTACGAGCAGTACTTC. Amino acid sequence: CATDSPTSYEQYF. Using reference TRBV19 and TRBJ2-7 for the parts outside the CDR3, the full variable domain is DGGITQSPKYLFRKEGQNVTLSCEQNLNHDAMYWYRQDPGQGLRLIYYSQIVNDFQKGDIAEGYSVSREKKESFPLTVTSAQKNPTAFYLCATDSPTSYEQYFGPGTRLTVT.

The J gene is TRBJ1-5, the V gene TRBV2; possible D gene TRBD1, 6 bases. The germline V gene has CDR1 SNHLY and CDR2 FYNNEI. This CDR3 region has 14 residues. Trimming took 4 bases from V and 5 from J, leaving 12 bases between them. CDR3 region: CASSGLQGHQPQHF. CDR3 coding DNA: TGTGCCAGCAGTGGGCTACAGGGACATCAGCCCCAGCATTTT. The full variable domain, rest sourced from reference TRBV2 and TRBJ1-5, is EPEVTQTPSHQVTQMGQEVILRCVPISNHLYFYWYRQILGQKVEFLVSFYNNEISEKSEIFDDQFSVERPDGSNFTLKIRSTKLEDSAMYFCASSGLQGHQPQHFGDGTRLSIL.

CDR3 amino acids: CASSLDGRGPSYEQYF. The CDR3 bases are TGTGCCAGCAGCTTAGATGGGCGGGGGCCCTCCTACGAGCAGTACTTC. The V call is TRBV11-2, the J call TRBJ2-7; TRBD2 might be the D (7 bases). In germline, CDR1 is SGHAT, CDR2 FQNNGV. Trimming removed 0 bases from V and 0 bases from J, with 12 bases in between. This CDR3 is 16 amino acids long.

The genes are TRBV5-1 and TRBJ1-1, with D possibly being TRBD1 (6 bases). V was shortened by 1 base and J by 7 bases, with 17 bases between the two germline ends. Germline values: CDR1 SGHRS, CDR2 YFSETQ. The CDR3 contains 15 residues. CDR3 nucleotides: TGCGCCAGCAGCTTGAACGCGGGGGCGGATGGTGAAGCTTTCTTT. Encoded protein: CASSLNAGADGEAFF.

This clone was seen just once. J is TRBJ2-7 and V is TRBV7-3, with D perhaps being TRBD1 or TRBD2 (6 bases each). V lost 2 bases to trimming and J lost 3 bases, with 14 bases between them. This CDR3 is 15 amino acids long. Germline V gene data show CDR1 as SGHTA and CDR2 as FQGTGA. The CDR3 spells CASSLGPGEVYEQYF. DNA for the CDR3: TGTGCCAGCAGCTTAGGTCCAGGGGAGGTCTACGAGCAGTACTTC.